The 29 T cell receptor beta chains below were found in one sample sequenced in a study of Graves' ophthalmopathy and Graves' hyperthyroidism. Using RNA transcripts, the TCR beta CDR3 regions were amplified. First-round RT-PCR relied on HTBI primers, and a second-round multiplex PCR came next. TCRdb processed the multiplex PCR reads anew with MiXCR; each CDR3 protein has one entry. The table has 400,000 to 450,000 distinct CDR3 sequences, around 20% seen once. Sequenced material: peripheral blood. These receptors were taken from a woman younger than 30 with stable Graves' hyperthyroidism.

V is TRBV6-1 and J is TRBJ1-5; TRBD1 might be the D (5 bases). Germline loops: CDR1 MNHNS, CDR2 SASEGT. With 6 bases removed from V and 3 bases from J, the gap between germline ends came to 9 bases. The CDR3 sequence is 13 residues long. In nucleotides, the CDR3 is TGTGCCAGCAGCAGACAGCTCAATCAGCCCCAGCATTTT. It codes for CASSRQLNQPQHF.

In this sample, this clonotype turned up many times. The chain carries TRBV11-2 and TRBJ2-5, with D uncertain. Trimming stripped 6 bases from V and 4 bases from J, with 9 bases between. CDR1 is SGHAT and CDR2 is FQNNGV in the germline V gene. CDR3 length: 12 residues. CDR3 in amino acids: CASRIWGETQYF. The CDR3 region has the DNA TGTGCCAGCAGAATCTGGGGAGAGACCCAGTACTTC.

The table lists this clonotype with many counts. The chain is built from TRBV27 and TRBJ2-2; D tentatively reads TRBD1 or TRBD2 (5 bases each). Germline V gives CDR1 MNHEY, CDR2 SMNVEV (reference sequence). The CDR3 length is 17 residues. V was clipped by 0 bases and J by 1 base, with 12 bases between them. CDR3 sequence: CASSLSIKRGNTGELFF. CDR3 in DNA: TGTGCCAGCAGTTTATCGATAAAGAGGGGGAACACCGGGGAGCTGTTTTTT.

This clonotype was seen many times. The V gene is TRBV27, the J gene TRBJ2-7; TRBD1 matches 8 bases. This CDR3 is built from 16 residues. Trimming took 3 bases from V and 5 from J; bases not matched to a gene: 12. CDR1 is MNHEY and CDR2 is SMNVEV in the germline V gene (reference sequence). CDR3 amino acids: CASSLYATGVRDEQYF. The CDR3 DNA is TGTGCCAGCAGTTTGTACGCGACAGGGGTACGCGACGAGCAGTACTTC.

This clonotype was detected a few times. This chain joins TRBV4-1 and TRBJ2-7; 12 nucleotides agree with TRBD2. V lost 4 bases and J lost 4; bases outside the gene matches: 14. Germline lookup yields CDR1 MGHRA and CDR2 YSYEKL. This CDR3 has 18 residues. The CDR3 spells CASSPRLAGGPRKYEQYF. In DNA form, the CDR3 reads TGCGCCAGCAGCCCCCGCCTAGCGGGAGGGCCGAGGAAGTACGAGCAGTACTTC.

This clonotype was seen many times. V usage is TRBV7-9 and J usage is TRBJ2-2, with D hard to call. This CDR3 region has 13 residues. The V and J ends lost 4 bases and 6 bases respectively, with 9 bases between them. CDR1 is SEHNR, CDR2 FQNEAQ, per germline (reference sequence). CDR3 in amino acids: CASSSRGPGELFF. Here the CDR3 DNA reads TGTGCCAGCAGCTCGAGAGGTCCCGGGGAGCTGTTTTTT.

This clonotype has ten or more counts. The CDR3 DNA reads as TGTGCCAGTAGTATGTCCGACAGGGTATTTCAGCCCCAGCATTTT. Residues: CASSMSDRVFQPQHF. V gene TRBV19 combines with J gene TRBJ1-5; 7 bases are shared with TRBD1. The CDR3 is 15 residues long. After removal of 3 bases from V and 6 bases from J, the junction contained 8 bases not matched to a gene. From germline, CDR1 is LNHDA and CDR2 SQIVND (reference sequence).

This clonotype has at least ten counts. The V call is TRBV11-2, the J call TRBJ2-7; D call uncertain. Germline CDR1 SGHAT, CDR2 FQNNGV. The ends were cut back, 5 bases at V and 6 bases at J, with 23 bases in the middle. The CDR3 is made up of 16 amino acids. DNA for the CDR3: TGTGCCAGCAGCCCCCCCCACGGGCTAACATCAGGCGAGCAGTACTTC. Its protein is CASSPPHGLTSGEQYF.

This clonotype occurred a few times. This chain links TRBV28 with TRBJ2-5; TRBD1 aligns across 7 bases. The V segment lost 3 bases and the J segment 5 bases; nucleotides outside the gene matches: 6. This CDR3 contains 14 residues. From germline, CDR1 is MDHEN and CDR2 SYDVKM. For the CDR3, the DNA is TGTGCCAGCAGTTTCATGACAGGGAGTGAGACCCAGTACTTC. It translates to CASSFMTGSETQYF.

This clonotype has a count of ten or more. The chain combines TRBV6-1 with TRBJ2-2; the match to TRBD2 covers 10 bases. Germline CDR1 reads MNHNS; CDR2 reads SASEGT. The CDR3 contains 15 residues. Trimming at V came to 7 bases and at J to 4 bases, leaving 6 bases not matched to a gene. The CDR3 is CASNKAGGPTGELFF. The DNA of the CDR3 is TGTGCCAGCAATAAAGCGGGAGGGCCCACCGGGGAGCTGTTTTTT.

The sample holds many counts of this clonotype. The J gene is TRBJ1-2, the V gene TRBV2, with 7 bases matching TRBD1. V dropped 4 bases and J dropped 4; count of bases not matched to a gene: 6. Germline CDR1 SNHLY, CDR2 FYNNEI. This CDR3 region has 14 residues. The CDR3 spells CASSVRQGPYGYTF. DNA for the CDR3: TGTGCCAGCAGTGTAAGACAGGGTCCCTATGGCTACACCTTC.

The sample holds many counts of this clonotype. The chain has TRBV19 and TRBJ1-2; TRBD1 is a possible D gene (5 bases). This CDR3 region has 17 residues. CDR1 is LNHDA, CDR2 SQIVND, per germline (reference sequence). Trimming cost V 6 bases and J 3 bases, with 23 bases left between them. The DNA of the CDR3 is TGTGCCAGTAGCAATACCCCAGGGACCTTCCGGGACTATGGCTACACCTTC. It codes for CASSNTPGTFRDYGYTF.

At least ten counts were recorded for this clonotype. The chain employs TRBV19 and TRBJ2-7, with D perhaps TRBD2 (5 bases). Trimming removed 3 bases from V and 2 bases from J, with 8 bases in between. The CDR3 has 13 residues. Germline assignment: CDR1 LNHDA and CDR2 SQIVND (reference sequence). The CDR3, as DNA: TGTGCCAGTAGTATTGTCGGGGCCTACGAGCAGTACTTC. It codes for CASSIVGAYEQYF.

This clonotype was seen many times. The chain uses TRBV28 and TRBJ2-2; 8 nucleotides line up with TRBD1. The CDR3 contains 15 residues. The germline V gene has CDR1 MDHEN and CDR2 SYDVKM. With V trimmed by 5 bases and J by 6 bases, 8 bases remained unmatched. The DNA for the CDR3 is TGTGCCAGCAGTCCTCGGACAGGGAGAGCCGGGGAGCTGTTTTTT. Translated: CASSPRTGRAGELFF.

This rearrangement joins TRBV28 to TRBJ1-6, with 7 nucleotides matching TRBD1. Looked up from germline, CDR1 is MDHEN and CDR2 is SYDVKM. V lost 3 bases, J lost 7 bases, and 3 bases stayed unmatched. The CDR3 spans 14 residues. The CDR3: CASSLGQINSPLHF. In DNA, the CDR3 is TGTGCCAGCAGTTTGGGACAGATAAATTCACCCCTCCACTTT.

Regarding this clonotype: One end of the junction does not line up with germline, which may come from a read error. The chain recombines TRBV2 with TRBJ2-2; tentative D call: TRBD2 (5 bases). This CDR3 has 13 amino acids. CDR1 is SNHLY, CDR2 FYNNEI, per germline. The CDR3 sequence is CASKGTNTGELCF. The CDR3 region has the DNA TGTGCCAGCAAGGGCACGAACACCGGGGAGCTGTGTTTT.

This clonotype appeared a single time. The chain combines TRBV12-3 or TRBV12-4 with TRBJ1-1, with TRBD1 as a possible D gene (5 bases). The V end was cut by 4 bases, the J end by 11 bases, with 14 bases between. The CDR3 loop spans 12 amino acids. CDR3 DNA: TGTGCCAGCAGTTCTCTCCGGGGGTTGGCTTTCTTT. Encoded protein: CASSSLRGLAFF.

This clonotype was seen only once. The junction departs from germline at one end; a sequencing error may be responsible. The V call is TRBV6-1, the J call TRBJ1-1; unclear D gene. The germline V gene encodes CDR1 MNHNS and CDR2 SASEGT. The CDR3 spans 14 residues. In DNA form, the CDR3 reads TGTGCCGGCAGCATCTCGGCCAGACACACTGAAGCTTTCTTT. Translating gives CAGSISARHTEAFF.

This clonotype was picked up many times. The rearrangement uses TRBV12-3 or TRBV12-4 and TRBJ2-7; D not resolved. This CDR3 region has 13 residues. V gave up 2 bases and J gave up 2 bases, with 7 bases separating them. The CDR3 coding sequence is TGTGCCAGCAGTTTACATAGTCCCTACGAGCAGTACTTC. It encodes CASSLHSPYEQYF.

This clonotype showed up many times. The V call is TRBV6-5, the J call TRBJ1-1; D gene uncertain. The V and J ends lost 0 bases and 0 bases respectively, with 5 bases between them. This CDR3 is 14 amino acids long. Germline V lookup: CDR1 MNHEY, CDR2 SVGAGI. CDR3 sequence (DNA): TGTGCCAGCAGTTACTCGGGGATGAACACTGAAGCTTTCTTT. Protein sequence: CASSYSGMNTEAFF.

This clonotype was counted a few times. CDR3 sequence reads: CASKTGPPSGYTF. Here the CDR3 DNA reads TGTGCCAGCAAAACAGGACCCCCGAGCGGCTACACCTTC. The chain uses TRBV28 and TRBJ1-2; D might be TRBD1 (5 bases). V lost 7 bases, J lost 8 bases, and 17 bases lay in between. Germline loops: CDR1 MDHEN, CDR2 SYDVKM. The CDR3 spans 13 residues.

Many counts were recorded for this clonotype. The chain has TRBV29-1 and TRBJ2-7; no definite D call. This CDR3 spans 12 amino acids. Trimming left V 4 bases short and J 7 bases short, with 14 bases between. Germline loops: CDR1 SQVTM, CDR2 ANQGSEA. CDR3 DNA: TGCAGCGTTGTGATGCCGGCGGCGGAGCAGTACTTC. This gives the protein CSVVMPAAEQYF.

This chain joins TRBV12-3 or TRBV12-4 and TRBJ2-4; D remains ambiguous. CDR3 size: 13 residues. The ends were cut back, 10 bases at V and 5 bases at J, with 15 bases in the middle. The CDR3 spells CATLKSGENIQYF. The CDR3 DNA reads as TGTGCCACCCTAAAGAGTGGAGAAAACATTCAGTACTTC.

This clonotype was recorded many times. This chain connects TRBV24-1 to TRBJ1-1, with 10 bases fitting TRBD1. CDR1 and CDR2 from the germline V gene are KGHDR and SFDVKD. There are 16 residues in the CDR3. Germline trimming cut 5 bases from V and 6 bases from J; bases unmatched to any gene: 11. CDR3 bases: TGTGCCACCAGTGGCGGACAGGGGGAGCCTACCGCTGAAGCTTTCTTT. It is translated as CATSGGQGEPTAEAFF.

This clonotype was detected many times. This chain links TRBV9 with TRBJ2-5; weak D call: TRBD2 (6 bases). V lost 0 bases to trimming and J lost 1 base, with 10 bases between them. CDR1 SGDLS and CDR2 YYNGEE come from the germline V gene. The length of the CDR3 is 15 residues. The CDR3 DNA is TGTGCCAGCAGCGTAGTCCCGGGGGTCCAAGAGACCCAGTACTTC. This encodes CASSVVPGVQETQYF.

This chain links TRBV6-1 with TRBJ2-7; maybe TRBD1 (6 bases). Per germline, CDR1 MNHNS and CDR2 SASEGT. The CDR3 runs 14 residues. Trimming removed 6 bases from V and 4 bases from J, with 16 bases in between. This chain's CDR3 is CASSLGTTLYEQYF. CDR3 in DNA: TGTGCCAGCAGCCTCGGGACAACTCTTTACGAGCAGTACTTC.

The rearrangement uses TRBV12-3 or TRBV12-4 and TRBJ1-5, with a weak D call TRBD1 (6 bases). The ends were cut back, 5 bases at V and 6 bases at J, with 14 bases in the middle. This CDR3 region has 14 residues. The CDR3 DNA reads TGTGCCAGCAGTACCCGGACAGTTTCTCAGCCCCAGCATTTT. This encodes CASSTRTVSQPQHF.

The table lists this clonotype with many counts. The chain has TRBV29-1 and TRBJ2-5, with 7 bases matching TRBD2. In germline, CDR1 is SQVTM, CDR2 ANQGSEA. CDR3 length equals 13 residues. V lost 4 bases to trimming and J lost 6 bases; unmatched junction nucleotides: 8. The CDR3 loop is CSVVFGGGQTQYF. In nucleotides, the CDR3 is TGCAGCGTTGTATTCGGGGGAGGGCAGACCCAGTACTTC.

Many counts were recorded for this clonotype. J is TRBJ1-2 and V is TRBV7-8; D is unresolved. Germline V gene lookup returns CDR1 SGHVS and CDR2 FQNEAQ. This CDR3 contains 14 residues. Trimming shortened V by 4 bases and J by 3 bases, and 12 bases separated the two germline ends. CDR3: CASSSRTDYYGYTF. CDR3 in DNA: TGTGCCAGCAGCTCTAGGACCGATTACTATGGCTACACCTTC.